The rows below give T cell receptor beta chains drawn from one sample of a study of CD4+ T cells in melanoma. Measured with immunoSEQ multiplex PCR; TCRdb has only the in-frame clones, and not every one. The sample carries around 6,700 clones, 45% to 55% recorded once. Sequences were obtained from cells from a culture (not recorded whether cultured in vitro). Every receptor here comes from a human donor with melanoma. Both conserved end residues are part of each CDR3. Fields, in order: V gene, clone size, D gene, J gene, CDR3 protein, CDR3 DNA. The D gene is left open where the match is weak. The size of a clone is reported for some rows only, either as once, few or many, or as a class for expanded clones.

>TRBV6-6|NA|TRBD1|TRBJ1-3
CASIKGATGNTIYF
TGTGCCAGCATCAAGGGGGCAACTGGAAACACCATATATTTT
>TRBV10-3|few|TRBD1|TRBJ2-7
CAISRGQGITYEQYF
TGTGCCATCAGTAGAGGACAGGGTATCACCTACGAGCAGTACTTC
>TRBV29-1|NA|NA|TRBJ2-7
CSVDAGFDEQYF
TGCAGCGTTGACGCCGGTTTCGACGAGCAGTACTTC
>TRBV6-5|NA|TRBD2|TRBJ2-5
CASSRGGKTQYF
TGTGCCAGCAGCCGCGGGGGTAAGACCCAGTACTTC
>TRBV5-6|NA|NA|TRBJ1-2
CASSLRVGIYGYTF
TGTGCCAGCAGCTTGAGGGTGGGGATCTATGGCTACACCTTC
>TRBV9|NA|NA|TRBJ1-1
CASSVAGRMNTEAFF
TGTGCCAGCAGCGTAGCTGGTCGGATGAACACTGAAGCTTTCTTT
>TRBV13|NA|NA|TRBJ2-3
CASSPYRTGEFTQYF
TGTGCCAGCAGCCCCTACAGAACAGGCGAATTTACGCAGTATTTT
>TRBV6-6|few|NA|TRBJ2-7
CATSYPGDYEQYF
TGTGCCACTAGCTACCCCGGAGACTACGAGCAGTACTTC
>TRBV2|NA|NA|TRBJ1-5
CASSARLGDPPQHF
TGTGCCAGCAGCGCGAGACTGGGCGATCCGCCCCAGCATTTT
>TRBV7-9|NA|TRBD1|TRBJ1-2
CASSTQARGLGYTF
TGTGCCAGCAGCACCCAGGCAAGGGGGCTTGGCTACACCTTC
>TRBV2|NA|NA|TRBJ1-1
CASRERDGQNTEAFF
TGTGCCAGCAGGGAGCGGGACGGCCAGAACACTGAAGCTTTCTTT
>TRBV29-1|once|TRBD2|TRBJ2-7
CSAGTSGGGPYEQYF
TGCAGCGCCGGGACTAGCGGGGGAGGGCCCTACGAGCAGTACTTC
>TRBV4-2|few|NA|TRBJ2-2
CASSPLAVNTGELFF
TGTGCCAGCAGCCCGCTAGCCGTGAACACCGGGGAGCTGTTTTTT
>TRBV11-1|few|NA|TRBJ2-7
CASRKDRNYEQYF
TGTGCCAGCAGGAAAGACAGGAACTACGAGCAGTACTTC
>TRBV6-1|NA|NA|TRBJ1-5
CASRGRNQPQHF
TGTGCCAGCAGAGGACGCAATCAGCCCCAGCATTTT
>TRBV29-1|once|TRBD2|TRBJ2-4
CSVGVSGGAEDIQYF
TGCAGCGTTGGAGTTAGCGGGGGGGCGGAGGACATTCAGTACTTC
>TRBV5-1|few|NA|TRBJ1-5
CASSPSWSPQPQHF
TGCGCCAGCAGCCCCTCGTGGAGTCCACAGCCCCAGCATTTT
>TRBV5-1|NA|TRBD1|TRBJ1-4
CASSTNRGPGNEKLFF
TGCGCCAGCAGCACAAACAGGGGGCCGGGGAATGAAAAACTGTTTTTT
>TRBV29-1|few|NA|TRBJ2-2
CSVHWGSDTGELFF
TGCAGCGTTCATTGGGGGTCGGACACCGGGGAGCTGTTTTTT
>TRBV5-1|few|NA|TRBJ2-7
CASKDWTAPYEQYF
TGCGCCAGCAAAGATTGGACAGCACCTTACGAGCAGTACTTC
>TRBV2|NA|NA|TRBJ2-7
CASGETAYEQYF
TGTGCCAGCGGTGAAACAGCCTACGAGCAGTACTTC
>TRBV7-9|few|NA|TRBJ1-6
CASSSRWDSPLHF
TGTGCCAGCAGCTCTAGGTGGGATTCACCCCTCCACTTT
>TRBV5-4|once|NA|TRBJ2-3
CASSVPNTDTQYF
TGTGCCAGCAGCGTCCCCAACACAGATACGCAGTATTTT
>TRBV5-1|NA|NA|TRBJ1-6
CASSLVAGSNSPLHF
TGCGCCAGCAGCTTGGTGGCAGGGTCTAATTCACCCCTCCACTTT
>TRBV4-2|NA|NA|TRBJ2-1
CASSRPGGAYNEQFF
TGTGCCAGCAGCCGCCCCGGAGGGGCCTACAATGAGCAGTTCTTC
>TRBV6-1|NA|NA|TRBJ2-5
CASRGQYF
TGTGCCAGCAGGGGGCAGTACTTC
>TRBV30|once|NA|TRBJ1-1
CAWSVGADNTEAFF
TGTGCCTGGAGTGTGGGGGCGGATAACACTGAAGCTTTCTTT
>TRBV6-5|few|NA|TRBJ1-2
CASSSGGTFYGYTF
TGTGCCAGCAGTTCGGGGGGGACCTTCTATGGCTACACCTTC
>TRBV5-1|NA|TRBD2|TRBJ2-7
CASSKISGGVDEQYF
TGCGCCAGCAGCAAGATCAGCGGGGGAGTTGATGAGCAGTACTTC
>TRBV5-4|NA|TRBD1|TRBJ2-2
CASSSGTGIGELFF
TGTGCCAGCAGTTCCGGGACAGGGATAGGGGAGCTGTTTTTT
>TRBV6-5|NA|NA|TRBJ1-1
CASSYVNRSPAFF
TGTGCCAGCAGTTACGTAAATAGGTCTCCAGCTTTCTTT
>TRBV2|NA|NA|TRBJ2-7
CASSGHYEQYF
TGTGCCAGCAGTGGACACTACGAGCAGTACTTC
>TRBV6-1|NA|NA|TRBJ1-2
CASSGHYGYTF
TGTGCCAGCAGTGGCCATTATGGCTACACCTTC
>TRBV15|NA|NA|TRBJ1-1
CATSRGYDGLTEAFF
TGTGCCACCAGCAGGGGGTACGACGGTCTCACTGAAGCTTTCTTT
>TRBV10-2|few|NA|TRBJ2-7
CASSPQSGQEQYF
TGCGCCAGCAGTCCTCAGTCGGGGCAGGAGCAGTACTTC
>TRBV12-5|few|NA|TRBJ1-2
CASGLVSPSHRHNYGYTF
TGTGCTAGTGGTTTGGTATCCCCCAGCCACCGACATAACTATGGCTACACCTTC
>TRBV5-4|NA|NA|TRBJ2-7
CASSSMTGLQHYEQYF
TGTGCCAGCAGCTCCATGACAGGCCTCCAGCACTACGAGCAGTACTTC
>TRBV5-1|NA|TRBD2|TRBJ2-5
CASSLTSGQETQYF
TGCGCCAGCAGCTTAACTAGCGGTCAAGAGACCCAGTACTTC
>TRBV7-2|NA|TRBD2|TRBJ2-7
CASSSRVGSGGAGEQYF
TGTGCCAGCAGCTCTCGCGTCGGTAGCGGGGGGGCCGGAGAGCAGTACTTC
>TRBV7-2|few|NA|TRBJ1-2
CASSFYYGYTF
TGTGCCAGCAGCTTCTACTATGGCTACACCTTC
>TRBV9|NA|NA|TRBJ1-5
CASSVDGGPQPQHF
TGTGCCAGCAGCGTAGACGGGGGGCCTCAGCCCCAGCATTTT
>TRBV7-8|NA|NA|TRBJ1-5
CASSLRPNQPQHF
TGTGCCAGCAGCTTAAGGCCGAATCAGCCCCAGCATTTT
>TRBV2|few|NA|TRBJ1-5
CASSDRGLGNQPQHF
TGTGCCAGCAGTGACAGGGGTCTAGGCAATCAGCCCCAGCATTTT
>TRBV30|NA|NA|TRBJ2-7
CAWSVTGEQYF
TGTGCCTGGAGTGTAACTGGCGAGCAGTACTTC
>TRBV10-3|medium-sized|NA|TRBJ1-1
CAISESQDLNTEAFF
TGTGCCATCAGTGAGTCGCAGGATCTGAACACTGAAGCTTTCTTT
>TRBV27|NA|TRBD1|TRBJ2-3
CATSRGDTQYF
TGTGCCACTTCCAGGGGGGATACGCAGTATTTT
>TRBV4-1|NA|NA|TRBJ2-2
CASSQEVGFSTGELFF
TGCGCCAGCAGCCAAGAAGTAGGGTTTTCAACCGGGGAGCTGTTTTTT
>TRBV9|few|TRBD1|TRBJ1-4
CASSAADRGPWKLFF
TGTGCCAGCAGCGCTGCGGACAGGGGGCCGTGGAAACTGTTTTTT
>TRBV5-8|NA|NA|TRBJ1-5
CASSKDGNSNQPQHF
TGTGCCAGCAGTAAGGACGGGAATAGCAATCAGCCCCAGCATTTT
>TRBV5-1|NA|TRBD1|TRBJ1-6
CASSSGQSNSPLHF
TGCGCCAGCAGCTCGGGACAGAGCAACTCACCCCTCCACTTT
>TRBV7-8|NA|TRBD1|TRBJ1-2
CASSLRDRGSSYGYTF
TGTGCCAGCAGCTTACGGGACAGGGGATCTTCCTATGGCTACACCTTC
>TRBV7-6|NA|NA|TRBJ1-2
CASSLRAGDYGYTF
TGTGCCAGCAGCTTGCGGGCCGGAGACTATGGCTACACCTTC